This T cell receptor (beta chain) was profiled in a study of T-cell reconstitution after alpha-beta-depleted transplantation in children. Unique molecular identifiers were incorporated into the prepared TCRbeta library. Using its own MiXCR run on the PCR reads, TCRdb lists one record per CDR3 protein. Here the sample spans about 300,000 distinct CDR3 sequences, roughly 7.8% being singletons. Broader study findings: It was newly produced T cells that mostly accounted for T-cell counts and diversity one year after transplant.

The CDR3 runs to 15 residues. V gave up 5 bases and J gave up 0 bases, with 13 bases separating them. This clonotype was observed at least ten times. The antigen is undetermined. This TCR was recovered from a female patient aged 2-15 years who had a stem cell transplant for Fanconi anemia, so the T cells may come from the graft donor. The sequences come from peripheral blood, collected 360 days after TCRalphabeta/CD19-depleted stem cell transplant. The V and J genes are TRBV12-3 or TRBV12-4 and TRBJ1-1, with D tentatively TRBD1 (5 bases). The DNA for the CDR3 is TGTGCCAGCAGTCGACCGTGGGGGGTGAACACTGAAGCTTTCTTT. Its translation is CASSRPWGVNTEAFF.